This T cell receptor (beta chain) was obtained from a study of shared clonotypes between healthy human individuals. Turning to the study itself: Per donor, CD8 memory used one plate, CD8 naive used two, CD4 memory used three and CD4 naive used three.

To note about this clone: The antigen remains unidentified.

Measured with immunoSEQ multiplex PCR; TCRdb has only the in-frame clones, and not every one. Among some 2 million clones listed, about 95% were seen once. Study-wide points: Non-shared clonotypes had lower generation probabilities than those shared by all four donors. On the whole, naive subsets had larger estimated richness than memory subsets had.

V lost 2 bases to trimming and J lost 10 bases; unmatched junction nucleotides: 10. The CDR3 contains 14 residues. CDR1 MGHRA and CDR2 YSYEKL come from the germline V gene. Naive CD8 cells, CD45RO-negative and positively selected for CCR7, excluded terminally differentiated effector memory CD45RA+ cells. Donation came from healthy HIV-negative adults that had no recent acute infections or vaccinations. The receptor comes from a man younger than 30 in good health. The source material was naive CD8+ T cells sorted from blood. The V call is TRBV4-1, the J call TRBJ1-1, with 7 bases aligning to TRBD1. The CDR3 DNA sequence: TGCGCCAGCAGCCAAACGACAGGGTCGACGGGAGCTTTCTTT. The encoded protein is CASSQTTGSTGAFF.